The rows below give T cell receptor beta chains drawn from one sample of a study of blood T cells in healthy people across ages. From the 5' RACE reads, TCRdb called clonotypes with MiXCR, one entry per CDR3 protein. The sample consists of some 1.4 million distinct CDR3 sequences, about 43% of them appearing once. Sequencing input: blood. The receptors stem from a woman aged 18-30 years in good health. Each CDR3 is given with its conserved first and last residue. D genes are given only for firm matches. Only some rows state a clone size, as once, few, many or a class for expanded clones.

j_gene	v_gene	abundance	d_gene	len	CDR3nt	CDR3aa
TRBJ2-7	TRBV4-1	-	-	13	TGCGCCAGCAGCCAAGATCAGTCAAATGCGCCGTACTTC	CASSQDQSNAPYF
TRBJ1-1	TRBV2	-	-	13	TGTGCCAGCAGAGGCCTTGGGAACACTGAAGCTTTCTTT	CASRGLGNTEAFF
TRBJ2-3	TRBV6-6	few	TRBD2	12	TGTGCCAGCAGTTCCGGACTAGCGGTGCAGTATTTT	CASSSGLAVQYF
TRBJ2-1	TRBV4-1	few	-	16	TGCGCCAGCAGCCAAGTAAAAGGGGGGAGTGGGTATGAGCAGTTCTTC	CASSQVKGGSGYEQFF
TRBJ2-1	TRBV5-5	few	-	15	TGTGCCAGCAGCTTGTCGCGGTTCTCCTACAATGAGCAGTTCTTC	CASSLSRFSYNEQFF
TRBJ1-5	TRBV6-5	-	-	13	TGTGCCAGCAGTTACTTTTTAGGTCAGCCCCAGCATTTT	CASSYFLGQPQHF
TRBJ1-4	TRBV7-9	-	-	12	TGTGCCAGCAGCCCATCCCAGGAAAAACTGTTTTTT	CASSPSQEKLFF
TRBJ1-2	TRBV27	-	-	14	TGTGCCAGCAGTCTCACTAGGGGGAACTATGGCTACACCTTC	CASSLTRGNYGYTF
TRBJ2-1	TRBV9	-	-	16	TGTGCCAGCAGCGTAGGAACGGGCCTCTCCTACAATGAGCAGTTCTTC	CASSVGTGLSYNEQFF
TRBJ1-1	TRBV5-1	few	-	15	TGCGCCAGCAGCTTGTGGGGGTCAATGAACACTGAAGCTTTCTTT	CASSLWGSMNTEAFF
TRBJ1-1	TRBV5-1	-	TRBD1	14	TGCGCCAGCAGCAATACAGGGGCCCTTCCTGAAGCTTTCTTT	CASSNTGALPEAFF
TRBJ1-6	TRBV9	once	-	16	TGTGCCAGCAGCGTAGCCTTGAGCTCCTATAATTCACCCCTCCACTTT	CASSVALSSYNSPLHF
TRBJ2-1	TRBV27	few	TRBD2	16	TGTGCCAGCAGTTTATCGACTAGCGGGGGCCGCAATGAGCAGTTCTTC	CASSLSTSGGRNEQFF
TRBJ2-5	TRBV20-1	-	TRBD2	15	TGCAGTGCTACGGCGGTAGCGGGGCCCCAAGAGACCCAGTACTTC	CSATAVAGPQETQYF
TRBJ1-4	TRBV7-6	-	-	16	TGTGCCAGCAGCCCTAGGGGGACTGAGACGTTGGGAAAACTGTTTTTT	CASSPRGTETLGKLFF
TRBJ2-1	TRBV28	-	TRBD2	14	TGTGCCAGCAGTTTAGAGATAGCGGGGGGAGGGCAGTTCTTC	CASSLEIAGGGQFF
TRBJ2-7	TRBV5-1	-	TRBD2	16	TGCGCCAGCAGCGTGGGCTCCGGGACTAGCGGGTACGAGCAGTACTTC	CASSVGSGTSGYEQYF
TRBJ2-3	TRBV6-5	few	TRBD2	15	TGTGCCAGCAATCGACTAGCGGGAGGAGTGGATACGCAGTATTTT	CASNRLAGGVDTQYF
TRBJ2-3	TRBV7-9	-	TRBD1	15	TGTGCTAGCAGCGCCGGGACAGGGGGCCGCAATACGCAGTATTTT	CASSAGTGGRNTQYF
TRBJ2-1	TRBV20-1	-	TRBD1	14	TGCAGTGCCCCCAAAGGGGGCGCCCCCAATGAGCAGTTCTTC	CSAPKGGAPNEQFF
TRBJ2-1	TRBV4-2	-	-	19	TGTGCCAGCAGCCGCCAAGGGGGTCGGGGAGGGCTAATACGGAATGAGCAGTTCTTC	CASSRQGGRGGLIRNEQFF
TRBJ2-7	TRBV28	-	-	16	TGTGCCAGCATTCCCTGGGGGGGCCCAAAGGCCTACGAGCAGTACTTC	CASIPWGGPKAYEQYF
TRBJ2-3	TRBV4-1	-	TRBD2	18	TGCGCCAGCAGCCATGCTAGCGGGAGGGCCTCTAGCACAGATACGCAGTATTTT	CASSHASGRASSTDTQYF
TRBJ2-7	TRBV4-2	few	TRBD2	17	TGTGCCAGCAGCCAAGACTGGCTAGCGGGTGTAGCCTACGAGCAGTACTTC	CASSQDWLAGVAYEQYF
TRBJ1-2	TRBV6-5	few	TRBD1	13	TGTGCCAGCATGGGACAGGGGGACTATGGCTACACCTTC	CASMGQGDYGYTF
TRBJ2-7	TRBV25-1	-	TRBD1	13	TGTGCCAGCGGTCTGACAGGGGGTTACGAGCAGTACTTC	CASGLTGGYEQYF
TRBJ1-2	TRBV12-3/TRBV12-4	-	-	11	TGTGCCAGCATGGGCGGGGGCGGCTACACCTTC	CASMGGGGYTF
TRBJ2-7	TRBV20-1	-	-	12	TGCAGTGCTAGAAAGGAGGGGGGCGAGCAGTACTTC	CSARKEGGEQYF
TRBJ1-2	TRBV7-9	few	-	13	TGTGCCAGCAGCTCCGCCAACAGGCATGGCTACACCTTC	CASSSANRHGYTF
TRBJ2-3	TRBV6-2/TRBV6-3	-	TRBD2	17	TGTGCCAGCAGCCGCCCCGAAGCGGGAGTCTTCACAGATACGCAGTATTTT	CASSRPEAGVFTDTQYF
TRBJ2-3	TRBV4-2	-	-	15	TGTGCCAGCAGCCAAGATCTCGCTTTTCTAGATACGCAGTATTTT	CASSQDLAFLDTQYF
TRBJ2-7	TRBV13	few	-	15	TGTGCCAGCTCAATGGTACGGGGGTCTACCTACGAGCAGTACTTC	CASSMVRGSTYEQYF
TRBJ2-7	TRBV11-2	-	-	14	TGTACCTTGATGAGAAGGGGGGCCGGTAATGAGCAGTACTTC	CTLMRRGAGNEQYF
TRBJ1-5	TRBV2	-	TRBD1	21	TGTGCCAGCAGTGAATGGTACCCCGGACGGACAGGCGGGATGGGCAATCAGCCCCAGCATTTT	CASSEWYPGRTGGMGNQPQHF
TRBJ2-3	TRBV5-1	few	TRBD2	19	TGCGCCAGCAGCTTGGCCTCGGGGCTAGCGGGTCTACTCACAGATACGCAGTATTTT	CASSLASGLAGLLTDTQYF
TRBJ1-1	TRBV4-1	-	-	12	TGCGCCAGCAGAGGGATACTCACTGAAGCTTTCTTT	CASRGILTEAFF
TRBJ1-1	TRBV7-3	once	TRBD1	15	TGTGCCAGCAGCCCCTGGACAGGGGGAAACACTGAAGCTTTCTTT	CASSPWTGGNTEAFF
TRBJ2-1	TRBV5-1	few	TRBD1	17	TGCGCCAGCAGCCCCCCCCACAGGGGCGAATCCTACAATGAGCAGTTCTTC	CASSPPHRGESYNEQFF
TRBJ2-6	TRBV2	-	-	11	TGTGCCAGCAGTCCGGGGAACGTCCTGACTTTC	CASSPGNVLTF
TRBJ2-1	TRBV5-1	-	TRBD2	16	TGCGCCAGCAGCTTGAGGGCTAGCGGGAGTAGCAGTGAGCAGTTCTTC	CASSLRASGSSSEQFF
TRBJ2-1	TRBV24-1	few	TRBD1	15	TGTGCCACCGGTGAGCCGGGACAGGACCACAATGAGCAGTTCTTC	CATGEPGQDHNEQFF
TRBJ2-7	TRBV27	-	-	13	TGTGCCAGCAGTTTATGGTCCGAGGAAACGCAGTACTTC	CASSLWSEETQYF
TRBJ2-5	TRBV20-1	-	TRBD2	15	TGCAGTGCTAGTTCGAGCGGGAGGGCCGGGGAGACCCAGTACTTC	CSASSSGRAGETQYF
TRBJ1-2	TRBV5-5	-	TRBD1	18	TGTGCCAGCAGCCTAAATCAAGGACAGGGGAGGGGGAACTATGGCTACACCTTC	CASSLNQGQGRGNYGYTF
TRBJ1-6	TRBV10-1	-	-	13	TGCGCCAGCAGTGAGTCGACGGGGCCACCCCTCCACTTT	CASSESTGPPLHF
TRBJ2-2	TRBV30	few	TRBD2	16	TGTGCCTGGAAACCGGGACTAGCGGGCAACACCGGGGAGCTGTTTTTT	CAWKPGLAGNTGELFF
TRBJ2-1	TRBV15	-	-	14	TGTGCCACCAGTGTAACTCGCTCCTACAATGAGCAGTTCTTC	CATSVTRSYNEQFF
TRBJ1-4	TRBV7-9	-	-	15	TGTGCCAGCAGCTTATTCGTGTCAGGTTATGAAAAACTGTTTTTT	CASSLFVSGYEKLFF
TRBJ2-7	TRBV20-1	-	-	12	TGCAGTGCTAGGGAGGACGCTTACGAGCAGTACTTC	CSAREDAYEQYF
TRBJ1-1	TRBV12-3/TRBV12-4	few	TRBD1	17	TGTGCCAGCAGTTGGGTCGGGACAGGGGGCGCTGGGACTGAAGCTTTCTTT	CASSWVGTGGAGTEAFF
TRBJ1-2	TRBV6-5	few	TRBD1	15	TGTGCCAGCAGTCAGCTACAGGGGGGACCCTATGGCTACACCTTC	CASSQLQGGPYGYTF
TRBJ2-3	TRBV6-6	-	TRBD2	14	TGTGCCAGCAGTCCTAGCGGGAATGGAGATACGCAGTATTTT	CASSPSGNGDTQYF
TRBJ2-5	TRBV20-1	-	-	13	TGCAGTGCTATACTTAACCTCGGTGAGACCCAGTACTTC	CSAILNLGETQYF
TRBJ2-5	TRBV6-6	-	-	14	TGTGCCAGCAGACCACGGGAGCGCCAAGAGACCCAGTACTTC	CASRPRERQETQYF